This T cell receptor beta chain emerged from a study of OX40 agonist ivuxolimab in advanced cancers. Looking at the study overall: Clinicians treated patients with ivuxolimab, an agonistic anti-OX40 (CD134) antibody. Among those enrolled, mean age was 60 years (range about 23 to 79) and 82.7% were male. Broader study findings: Antigen specificity remained undetermined for the expanded peripheral T cells.

About this clone itself: Its antigen remains unidentified. The same CDR3 can be traced to other DNA sequences in this sample.

The data were produced by immunoSEQ multiplex PCR, yet TCRdb's version contains in-frame clones alone and is incomplete. This repertoire shows about 75,000 clones, approximately 84% found once; its top ten account for roughly 15%. This sequence originates from an adult with an advanced solid tumor such as melanoma, head and neck, liver or kidney cancer. The source material was CD4+ or CD8+ T cells sorted from blood, sampled in a trial of the OX40 agonist ivuxolimab.

CDR3 sequence (DNA): TGTGCCAGTAGAGACAGGGGGCAGGAGACCCAGTACTTC. Protein sequence: CASRDRGQETQYF. The chain recombines TRBV19 with TRBJ2-5, with TRBD1 matching 10 bases. The CDR3 is 13 residues long. Losses at the gene ends were 6 bases for V and 5 bases for J; bases not matched to a gene: 3. Germline V gene lookup returns CDR1 LNHDA and CDR2 SQIVND (reference sequence).